These 8 T cell receptor beta chains came from one sample sequenced in a study of tissue T cells after allogeneic stem cell transplantation. Regarding time point: mouse harvest day 14 after allogeneic transplant. Mouse grafts combined 10^7 T-cell-depleted bone marrow cells with 10^6 splenic CD5+ T cells. Sequencing used immunoSEQ multiplex PCR; TCRdb keeps in-frame clones, though not all of them. The data show approximately 4,500 clones, roughly 42% seen once. Sequencing was carried out using gut tissue. The receptors shown here come from a female BALB/c mouse given C57BL/6 T cells with graft-versus-host disease after an allogeneic hematopoietic cell transplant.

A word on this clone: Genes and germline are mouse. Coverage ceases 1 residue before the CDR3 finishes, and the germline J gene fills in the end. This chain uses TRBV23 with TRBJ2-1; the table's D gene call, TRBD1, was not cross checked with the DNA. Germline lookup yields CDR1 KGHTA and CDR2 FQNQQP. The CDR3 has 14 residues. Here the CDR3 reads CSSSRQGDYAEQFF. CDR3 bases read: TGCTCCAGCAGTAGACAGGGGGATTATGCTGAGCAGTTC. The whole variable domain, filled in from reference TRBV23 and TRBJ2-1, reads DAAVTQKPRYLIKMKGQEAEMKCIPEKGHTAVFWYQQKQSKELKFLIYFQNQQPLDQIDMVKERFSAVCPSSSLCSLGIRTCEAEDSALYLCSSSRQGDYAEQFFGPGTRLTVL.

On this clone itself: Gene names and germline refer to mouse. The read ends 1 residue shy of where the CDR3 ends; the end is completed using the germline J gene. The chain couples TRBV26 to TRBJ1-1, with D perhaps matching TRBD1 (5 bases). V was clipped by 2 bases and J by 1 base, with 5 bases between them. CDR1 is KGHPV, CDR2 FQNQEV, per germline (reference sequence). The CDR3 length is 13 residues. The CDR3 here is CASSLQGNTEVFF. CDR3 DNA, as far as it was read: TGTGCCAGCAGTCTGCAGGGAAACACAGAAGTCTTC.

This clone turned up a few times. Gene names refer to mouse genes. The read stops 1 residue short of the end of the CDR3; the missing end is completed from the germline J gene. The chain recombines TRBV26 with TRBJ2-2; 7 nucleotides align to TRBD1. Germline CDR1 and CDR2: KGHPV and FQNQEV (reference sequence). J was trimmed by 2 bases and V by 4 bases; bases with no gene match: 1. This CDR3 is 14 amino acids long. The CDR3 loop is CASSPTGNTGQLYF. The covered CDR3 bases are TGTGCCAGCAGTCCGACAGGGAACACCGGGCAGCTCTAC.

This clone came up once. Genes and germline come from the mouse. The read ends 1 residue before the CDR3 terminus; that terminus is restored from the germline J gene. The rearrangement links TRBV19 to TRBJ1-1, with TRBD1 matching over 7 bases. The CDR3 runs 13 residues. Per the germline V gene, CDR1 is FNHDT and CDR2 is SITEND (reference sequence). Trimming took 2 bases from V and 5 from J; bases not matched to a gene: 3. CDR3 region: CASSISGQTEVFF. The CDR3 bases that were read are TGTGCCAGCAGTATCTCGGGACAGACAGAAGTCTTC.

This clone was observed a handful of times. These gene names are mouse names. The read gets to within 1 residue of the CDR3 end, and the germline J gene fills in the rest. This chain joins TRBV14 and TRBJ2-5; TRBD2 matches 10 bases. The J segment lost 6 bases and the V segment lost 2 bases, leaving 3 bases of the junction unmatched. Per germline, CDR1 SGHDT and CDR2 FRDEAV. The CDR3 is 14 residues long. The CDR3 bases that were read are TGTGCCAGCAGTTTGACTGGGGGGACCGACACCCAGTAC. Its translation: CASSLTGGTDTQY. The whole CDR3 is CASSLTGGTDTQYF.

For this clone: All gene names here are mouse names. The read finishes 1 residue shy of the CDR3 end, and the germline J gene is used to complete it. The rearrangement links TRBV24 to TRBJ1-2; 7 bases agree with TRBD1. The germline gives CDR1 KGHTA, CDR2 FRNEEI. CDR3 length equals 13 residues. V was pared by 4 bases and J by 3 bases, with 2 bases of the junction left unmatched. CDR3 protein: CASSPGGDSDYTF. CDR3 DNA, as far as it was read: TGTGCCAGCAGTCCAGGGGGGGACTCCGACTACACC.

This clone has only one observation. Mouse gene names and germline throughout. The read is 1 residue too short to cover the CDR3 end, so that end is filled in from the germline J gene. The rearrangement uses TRBV12-1 and TRBJ1-3; D gene unclear. Germline loops: CDR1 SGHSN, CDR2 HYEKVE. Trimming left V 4 bases short and J 0 bases short, with 9 bases between. This CDR3 has 14 amino acids. CDR3 in amino acids: CASSPRVSGNTLYF. The DNA read from the CDR3 is TGTGCCAGCTCCCCCCGGGTTTCTGGAAATACGCTCTAT.

As to this clone: Mouse gene names apply. With the read ending 1 residue before the CDR3 end, the germline J gene is used to fill in that end. This chain connects TRBV3 to TRBJ2-7, with TRBD2 identical over 7 bases. V shed 2 bases and J 0 bases; nucleotides not matched to a gene: 4. This CDR3 spans 15 amino acids. CDR1 is SNHLY and CDR2 is FYNGKV in the germline V gene (reference sequence). This CDR3 is CASSLRLGSSYEQYF. Partial CDR3 DNA: TGTGCCAGCAGCTTAAGACTGGGCTCCTCCTATGAACAGTAC.